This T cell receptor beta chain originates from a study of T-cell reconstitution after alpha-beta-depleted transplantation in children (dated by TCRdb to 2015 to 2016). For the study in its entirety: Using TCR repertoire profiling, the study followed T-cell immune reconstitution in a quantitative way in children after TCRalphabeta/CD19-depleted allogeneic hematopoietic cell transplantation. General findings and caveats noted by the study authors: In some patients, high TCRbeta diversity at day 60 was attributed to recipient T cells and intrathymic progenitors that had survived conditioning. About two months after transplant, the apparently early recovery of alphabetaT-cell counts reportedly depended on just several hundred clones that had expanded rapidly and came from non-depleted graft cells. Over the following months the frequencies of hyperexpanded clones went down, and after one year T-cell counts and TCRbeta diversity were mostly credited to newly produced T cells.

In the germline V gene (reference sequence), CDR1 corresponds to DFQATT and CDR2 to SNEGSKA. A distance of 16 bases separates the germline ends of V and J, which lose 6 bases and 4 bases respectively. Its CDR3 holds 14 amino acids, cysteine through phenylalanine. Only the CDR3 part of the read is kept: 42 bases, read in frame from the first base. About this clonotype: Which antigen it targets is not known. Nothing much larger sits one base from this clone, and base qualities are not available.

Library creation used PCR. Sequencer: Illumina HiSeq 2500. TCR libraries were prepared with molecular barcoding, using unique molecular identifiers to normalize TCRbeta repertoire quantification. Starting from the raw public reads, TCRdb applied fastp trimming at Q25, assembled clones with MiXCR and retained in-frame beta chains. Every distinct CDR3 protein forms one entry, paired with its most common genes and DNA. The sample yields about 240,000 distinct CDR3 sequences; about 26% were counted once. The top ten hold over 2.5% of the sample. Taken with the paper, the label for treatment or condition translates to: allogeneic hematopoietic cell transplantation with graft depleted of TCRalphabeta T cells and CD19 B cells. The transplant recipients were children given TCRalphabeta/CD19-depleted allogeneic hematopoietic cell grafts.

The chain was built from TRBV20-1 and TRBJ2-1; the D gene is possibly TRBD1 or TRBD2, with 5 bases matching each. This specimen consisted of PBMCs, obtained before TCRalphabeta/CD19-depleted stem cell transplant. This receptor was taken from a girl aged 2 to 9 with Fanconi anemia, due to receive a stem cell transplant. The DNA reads TGCAGTGCCTTTGGGGGAAGAAATTACAATGAGCAGTTCTTC. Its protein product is CSAFGGRNYNEQFF.